These 10 T cell receptor beta chains share one sample of origin, sequenced in a study of T cells in Graves' hyperthyroidism and ophthalmopathy. RNA transcripts were the template for amplifying TCR beta CDR3 regions. The HTBI primer set was used in a first-round RT-PCR of the TCR CDR3. TCRdb called the multiplex PCR reads again in MiXCR, with one record for every CDR3 protein. The repertoire includes 500,000 to 600,000 distinct CDR3 sequences, 20% of them detected once, and roughly 50% sits in the top ten. Sequencing input: blood. The origin of the receptors is a middle-aged man with Graves' ophthalmopathy.

CDR3 sequence: CASSEKGGTNTEAFF. CDR3 DNA sequence: TGTGCCAGCAGTGAGAAGGGGGGGACGAACACTGAAGCTTTCTTT. The gene calls are TRBV6-4 and TRBJ1-1; maybe TRBD1 (6 bases). CDR3 length: 15 residues. Germline lookup yields CDR1 MRHNA and CDR2 SNTAGT. Trimming left V 3 bases short and J 1 base short, with 12 bases between.

This clonotype showed up many times. This chain links TRBV3-1 with TRBJ1-2; TRBD1 matches 8 bases. V lost 2 bases and J lost 6; bases outside the gene matches: 5. The CDR3 contains 14 residues. The germline CDR1 and CDR2 sequences are LGHDT and YNNKEL (reference sequence). CDR3 region: CASSQHLTGDGYTF. In DNA, the CDR3 is TGTGCCAGCAGCCAACACTTGACAGGGGATGGCTACACCTTC.

This clonotype appeared many times. The chain links TRBV30 to TRBJ1-1; D not certain. The CDR3 is 13 residues long. The germline CDR1 and CDR2 sequences are GTSNPN and SVGIG (reference sequence). Trimming cost V 6 bases and J 1 base, with 12 bases left between them. DNA of the CDR3: TGTGCCTGTACAAAGGCTCAGAACACTGAAGCTTTCTTT. It is translated as CACTKAQNTEAFF.

This clonotype was seen more than once but under ten times. Sequence at one end of the junction differs from germline and may be a read error. The chain carries TRBV6-1 and TRBJ2-7; TRBD1 aligns across 8 bases. The CDR3 spans 14 residues. CDR1 is MNHNS and CDR2 is SASEGT in the germline V gene. The CDR3 sequence: CASSVTGGTYGQYF. Here the CDR3 DNA reads TGTGCCAGCAGTGTTACAGGGGGGACCTACGGGCAGTACTTC.

This clonotype was seen at least ten times. This sequence joins TRBV27 and TRBJ2-7; a weak D match, TRBD1 (6 bases). With 2 bases removed from V and 5 bases from J, the gap between germline ends came to 13 bases. This CDR3 spans 14 amino acids. Germline V gene data show CDR1 as MNHEY and CDR2 as SMNVEV (reference sequence). CDR3 in amino acids: CASSLNWGQDEQYF. As DNA, the CDR3 is TGTGCCAGCAGTTTAAACTGGGGGCAGGACGAGCAGTACTTC.

This clonotype was seen many times. V and J are TRBV2 and TRBJ1-6; 9 bases align to TRBD1. The length of the CDR3 is 14 residues. Trimming cost V 7 bases and J 9 bases; bases outside gene matches: 7. From germline, CDR1 is SNHLY and CDR2 FYNNEI. The CDR3 sequence: CASNKGQGGSPLHF. The CDR3 nucleotides read TGTGCCAGCAACAAGGGACAGGGTGGTTCACCCCTCCACTTT.

This clonotype was picked up many times. In nucleotides, the CDR3 is TGTGCCAGCAGCACCCGGACTAGCGGGAGACAAATTGGATCCACAGATACGCAGTATTTT. This translates into CASSTRTSGRQIGSTDTQYF. V and J are TRBV28 and TRBJ2-3; 13 nucleotides agree with TRBD2. V gave up 6 bases and J gave up 2 bases; unmatched junction bases: 17. CDR3 size: 20 residues. Germline CDR1 and CDR2: MDHEN and SYDVKM.

This clonotype has more than one count but fewer than ten. The rearrangement joins TRBV19 to TRBJ1-1; D is possibly TRBD1 (5 bases). The CDR3 covers 11 residues. Trimming cost V 10 bases and J 1 base, with 7 bases left between them. Looked up from germline, CDR1 is LNHDA and CDR2 is SQIVND (reference sequence). For the CDR3, the DNA is TGTGCCATAACAGGGAACACTGAAGCTTTCTTT. This translates into CAITGNTEAFF.

This clonotype has only a few counts. This sequence joins TRBV4-2 and TRBJ1-2, with D possibly matching TRBD1 (5 bases). The CDR3 runs 14 residues. Trimming took 3 bases from V and 7 from J, leaving 15 bases between them. The germline gives CDR1 LGHNA, CDR2 YNFKEQ. The CDR3 here is CASSHRDSALGYTF. In DNA form, the CDR3 reads TGTGCCAGCAGCCACAGGGATTCGGCTCTTGGCTACACCTTC.

The chain links TRBV7-9 to TRBJ2-1; D possibly corresponds to TRBD2 (5 bases). The germline gives CDR1 SEHNR, CDR2 FQNEAQ (reference sequence). Trimming removed 5 bases from V and 0 bases from J, with 14 bases in between. The CDR3 consists of 16 residues. CDR3 sequence: CASSRSGRSSYNEQFF. In nucleotides, the CDR3 is TGTGCCAGCAGCCGGAGCGGACGGAGCTCCTACAATGAGCAGTTCTTC.